The 18 T cell receptor beta chains below were found in one sample sequenced in a study of CD8 T cells in Susac syndrome. Random hexamers served to reverse transcribe roughly 0.45 to 1 ug RNA. TCRdb recomputed calls from the immunoSEQ multiplex PCR reads with MiXCR, one row per CDR3 protein. Among around 270,000 distinct CDR3 sequences listed, approximately 85% were seen once. Input material: CD8+ T cells from PBMCs. The receptors here all came from a human donor with multiple sclerosis.

This chain uses TRBV4-2 with TRBJ2-7; 7 nucleotides match TRBD1. Germline V gene lookup returns CDR1 LGHNA and CDR2 YNFKEQ. The V segment lost 4 bases and the J segment 6 bases; nucleotides outside the gene matches: 6. The CDR3 consists of 13 residues. The CDR3 sequence: CASSLTGTAEQYF. The CDR3 DNA reads TGTGCCAGCAGCCTCACAGGGACAGCCGAGCAGTACTTC.

CDR3 sequence reads: CASSLVPSGPLQETQYF. Here the CDR3 DNA reads TGTGCCAGCAGCTTGGTCCCTAGCGGCCCACTCCAAGAGACCCAGTACTTC. This chain joins TRBV5-4 and TRBJ2-5; 7 bases fit TRBD2. Germline CDR1 is SGHNT and CDR2 is YYREEE (reference sequence). Trimming cost V 0 bases and J 1 base; bases outside gene matches: 9. This CDR3 has 17 residues.

The chain uses TRBV6-2 or TRBV6-3 and TRBJ2-1; TRBD2 matches 9 bases. The germline V gene has CDR1 MNHEY and CDR2 SVGEGT. This CDR3 has 13 amino acids. The V segment lost 8 bases and the J segment 7 bases; nucleotides outside the gene matches: 6. The CDR3 DNA reads as TGTGCCAGCTGGCTAGCGGGAACTAATGAGCAGTTCTTC. Translated, it gives CASWLAGTNEQFF.

This sequence joins TRBV28 and TRBJ2-3, with 9 positions matching TRBD1. Judging by the DNA end, TRBJ1-5 fits better; the J call may be wrong. Germline CDR1 MDHEN, CDR2 SYDVKM. The length of the CDR3 is 16 residues. The CDR3 loop reads CASSAGQGYETDTQHF. The CDR3 nucleotides read TGTGCCAGCAGTGCCGGACAGGGGTACGAAACAGATACGCAGCATTTT.

This chain connects TRBV28 to TRBJ2-7; D remains ambiguous. The germline CDR1 and CDR2 sequences are MDHEN and SYDVKM. V was pared by 2 bases and J by 3 bases, with 5 bases between. The CDR3 contains 12 residues. The CDR3 sequence is CASSLSYYEQYF. The CDR3 DNA sequence: TGTGCCAGCAGTTTAAGCTACTACGAGCAGTACTTC.

The V and J genes are TRBV2 and TRBJ1-3, with a possible D match to TRBD1 (5 bases). The CDR3 covers 17 residues. Germline CDR1 SNHLY, CDR2 FYNNEI. Trimming shortened V by 3 bases and J by 1 base, and 16 bases separated the two germline ends. CDR3 sequence (DNA): TGTGCCAGCAGTGATCAGACCAGGGTGGTTTCTGGAAACACCATATATTTT. Protein: CASSDQTRVVSGNTIYF.

The rearrangement joins TRBV12-3 or TRBV12-4 to TRBJ2-5; D uncertain. The CDR3 loop spans 15 amino acids. Trimming removed 3 bases at V and 0 bases at J, with 11 bases between. The CDR3 region is CASSFEDPYQETQYF. The CDR3, as DNA: TGTGCCAGCAGTTTTGAGGACCCGTACCAAGAGACCCAGTACTTC.

The chain employs TRBV19 and TRBJ1-2, with TRBD1 matching over 7 bases. The CDR3 runs to 12 residues. The germline V gene has CDR1 LNHDA and CDR2 SQIVND (reference sequence). J lost 8 bases, V lost 5 bases, and 5 bases had no gene match. CDR3 region: CASSSLTGGYTF. The CDR3 DNA reads as TGTGCCAGTAGTTCCCTGACAGGGGGCTACACCTTC.

The chain couples TRBV19 to TRBJ2-7; D tentatively fits TRBD1 or TRBD2 (6 bases each). Germline lookup yields CDR1 LNHDA and CDR2 SQIVND (reference sequence). The V end was cut by 6 bases, the J end by 2 bases, with 11 bases between. This CDR3 region has 13 residues. The CDR3 DNA reads TGTGCCAGTAGAAGGGGGGAAACCTACGAGCAGTACTTC. Protein product: CASRRGETYEQYF.

This rearrangement joins TRBV12-3 or TRBV12-4 to TRBJ2-3, with TRBD2 identical over 7 bases. The V segment lost 3 bases and the J segment 5 bases; nucleotides outside the gene matches: 17. The CDR3 totals 18 residues. CDR3: CASSFYGTWREIRDTQYF. In nucleotides, the CDR3 is TGTGCCAGCAGTTTTTACGGTACTTGGCGGGAGATCAGAGATACGCAGTATTTT.

This chain links TRBV27 with TRBJ1-1, with D possibly being TRBD1 (6 bases). The CDR3 is made up of 15 amino acids. Between the trimmed V and J ends, which lost 1 base and 0 bases, there was a span of 9 bases. Germline loops: CDR1 MNHEY, CDR2 SMNVEV (reference sequence). The CDR3 DNA follows: TGTGCCAGCAGTTTATTTCACAGGGTGAACACTGAAGCTTTCTTT. Translated: CASSLFHRVNTEAFF.

The chain carries TRBV27 and TRBJ2-7; D call uncertain. The V end lost 10 bases, the J end lost 5 bases, and 18 bases lay between the germline ends. Germline assignment: CDR1 MNHEY and CDR2 SMNVEV (reference sequence). The CDR3 totals 13 residues. The CDR3 sequence is CAIATGPRNEQYF. CDR3 coding DNA: TGTGCCATCGCAACCGGGCCCCGGAACGAGCAGTACTTC.

V and J are TRBV4-3 and TRBJ2-3; unclear D gene. Germline loops: CDR1 LGHNA, CDR2 YSLEER. With 0 bases removed from V and 4 bases from J, the gap between germline ends came to 5 bases. This CDR3 comprises 13 residues. CDR3 loop: CASSQDVADTQYF. CDR3 coding DNA: TGCGCCAGCAGCCAAGATGTCGCAGATACGCAGTATTTT.

J is TRBJ1-5 and V is TRBV15; D gene uncertain. Trimming removed 4 bases from V and 7 bases from J, with 14 bases in between. The CDR3 loop spans 14 amino acids. Germline CDR1 is LNHNV and CDR2 is YYDKDF (reference sequence). The CDR3 loop reads CATSTGGGNQPQHF. DNA for the CDR3: TGTGCCACCAGCACCGGAGGAGGGAACCAGCCCCAGCATTTT.

The J gene is TRBJ1-3, the V gene TRBV27; D uncertain. CDR3 size: 15 residues. In germline, CDR1 is MNHEY, CDR2 SMNVEV (reference sequence). Trimming took off 4 bases at V and 1 base at J, with 11 bases between the two ends. The CDR3 protein is CASSSGSWSGNTIYF. CDR3 bases: TGTGCCAGCAGTTCCGGGTCTTGGTCTGGAAACACCATATATTTT.

V gene TRBV29-1 combines with J gene TRBJ2-2; no clear D. The germline V and J ends were trimmed by 0 bases and 8 bases, with 10 bases remaining between them. Germline V gene lookup returns CDR1 SQVTM and CDR2 ANQGSEA. The CDR3 spans 13 residues. The CDR3 sequence: CSVEDKGRGELFF. In nucleotides, the CDR3 is TGCAGCGTTGAAGATAAAGGGCGGGGGGAGCTGTTTTTT.

This chain links TRBV7-2 with TRBJ1-5; D might be TRBD1 (5 bases). Germline V gene data show CDR1 as SGHTA and CDR2 as FQGNSA. Trimming removed 5 bases from V and 4 bases from J, with 9 bases in between. The CDR3 is 13 residues long. The CDR3 region has the DNA TGTGCCAGCAGCGTATGGGGGAATCAGCCCCAGCATTTT. Amino acids: CASSVWGNQPQHF.

The chain joins TRBV9 to TRBJ2-1; D call uncertain. Looked up from germline, CDR1 is SGDLS and CDR2 is YYNGEE. The CDR3 length is 16 residues. V lost 3 bases to trimming and J lost 5 bases, with 18 bases between them. In DNA, the CDR3 is TGTGCCAGCAGCGGAACGGATCACCGGAAAGACAATGAGCAGTTCTTC. This translates into CASSGTDHRKDNEQFF.